This paragraph covers one T cell receptor beta chain sequence. Its antigen remains undetermined. Within one base of it there is no much larger clone, and no base qualities were kept. This sample was included in a study of cytomegalovirus exposure and HLA in healthy donors (dated 2017 in TCRdb). With respect to the entire study: According to an earlier analysis of 587 of the donors, about 170 million T cells yielded 120 million or so unique TCR beta sequences and around 280 Gb of sequence data. The study was designed to test whether signatures of past pathogen exposure could be identified by cataloging public T cell receptors. Four to six DR-DQ haplotypes were handled as single units for association and clustering, since linkage in the cohort was strong. Typing coverage differed by locus: A, B, C, DRB1 and DQB1 were typed in roughly 620-640 donors, DQA1 in about 550, DPA1 in some 600, and DPB1 in roughly 450. In a later analysis, previously published TCR beta repertoires from 550 to 700 donors were re-analyzed and high-resolution HLA genotyping was added so that TCR occurrence patterns could be studied. Class I and class II HLA loci were covered by the typing at four-digit resolution. High-throughput TCR immunosequencing, statistical association of individual TCRs with disease status, and machine learning were combined to predict cytomegalovirus infection status. Of the 300 to 450 genotyped donors, less than 90% were placed in the genetic ancestry cluster associated with self-reported Caucasian donors. Besides the first cohort of roughly 700 subjects, a separate validation cohort made up of some 110 different subjects was used. An early release covering roughly 640 HLA-typed donors comprised around 300 gigabases of sequencing data and 85 million to 100 million unique TCR sequences. Rather than using new phenotypic data, the later analysis identified candidate immune exposures from TCR beta sequences and from how often those sequences occurred across donors. Using immunosequencing, the study profiled T cell repertoires from 500 to 800 subjects and related those repertoires to cytomegalovirus serostatus. Across 398 genotyped donors of the cohort, an average of 235,054 unique TCR beta nucleotide sequences per donor were sequenced, and roughly 18% of those sequences were non-productive. A later genetic analysis used genome-wide SNP genotypes for about 55% of the 666 donors, treating that subset as a discovery cohort. In an earlier analysis of over 550 of the donors, high-throughput TCR beta sequencing was used to judge whether each TCR beta V gene segment behaved as functional or pseudogenic. All discovery cohort repertoires had been generated using a single sequencing platform. Donor age, sex, ethnicity and CMV serostatus were compiled together with the repertoire data. Study-wide findings and limitations: Compared with the approximately 670-donor mean, donors in an Asian-associated ancestry cluster had fewer N-insertions in productive TCRs, according to a later genetic analysis. A group of highly shared sequence variants was considered likely to be a technical artifact of the sequencing pipeline. In a later analysis, most CMV-associated TCR beta chains were found to appear HLA-restricted, with HLA associations seemingly driven largely by CMV exposure. Several of the top co-occurrence clusters appeared to be linked to parvovirus B19, influenza, CMV and Epstein-Barr virus, according to a later analysis. Because counts were too low, about 15 rarely observed V segments, including chromosome 9 orphons, were left out of the earlier analysis of a few hundred of the donors. A later analysis found that HLA-associated TCR beta chains were more clonally expanded and had lower generation probabilities than equally common non-associated chains. An earlier analysis of around 600 of the donors showed that most TCR beta V segments appeared in productive rearrangements either about 87% or about 30% of the time, which broadly matched IMGT annotations. Across donors, most TCR sequences were observed very rarely, whereas some public TCRs were present in many individuals. In both the original and validation cohorts, the classifier was reported to diagnose cytomegalovirus status with high specificity and sensitivity. Linkage disequilibrium might explain the correlated functional status among segregating V segments, but an unknown experimental factor could not be ruled out. In a later analysis, TCR association rates were found to vary across HLA loci, with the most associated TCRs seen for DRB1 alleles and the fewest for HLA-C alleles. This cohort had only TCR beta chains sequenced, and the lack of alpha or paired-chain data limited which features could be detected. A few of the identified cytomegalovirus-associated TCR beta chains were confirmed in vitro to be specific for cytomegalovirus antigens. A further reported finding was that TCR beta sequences accurately predicted the HLA-A and HLA-B alleles for most subjects in the first cohort. The study gave a list of under 200 TCR beta chains associated with cytomegalovirus. Specific HLA alleles were associated with more than 15,000 TCR beta sequences at a false discovery rate of 0.05 in a later analysis. The only immune exposure information available for the cohort was CMV serostatus. The authors suggested that the approach could potentially be extended to other disease states and immunological phenotypes. When HLA alleles, especially DR and DQ, strongly co-occurred, TCR associations were difficult to assign to individual alleles. Because HLA typing was unavailable for some donors at each locus, only the typed subset was used in association tests. V-gene and J-gene trimming of TCR beta chains was associated with a missense DCLRE1C variant in a later genetic analysis, and the association was replicated in an independent cohort. The presence/absence analyses assumed that sequencing depth was roughly uniform across donors, and that assumption may not be true.

In total, just over 650 healthy bone marrow donors made up the cohort. Cohort members were all nominally healthy when sampled, although unrecorded immune exposures were likely present. The donor tested CMV seronegative and was one of the 352 seronegative cohort members. A peripheral blood sample was collected from each donor, and TCR beta sequencing was performed on peripheral blood mononuclear cells. The Qiagen DNeasy Blood Extraction Kit was used to extract genomic DNA from the blood cell samples. The receptor library was made with the immunoSEQ multiplex PCR assay. For the multiplex PCR, a mixture combining 60 forward primers for TCR Vbeta segments and 13 reverse primers for TCR Jbeta segments was used. The CDR3 region of rearranged TCR beta genes was amplified from genomic DNA with a multiplex PCR assay. The Illumina HiSeq System was used to sequence the amplified TCR beta libraries as 87-base-pair reads. For the original study's pipeline: Across the 500 to 750 repertoires, a later analysis counted tens of millions of unique TCR beta chains, roughly 11 million of which were shared by at least two donors. Raw reads were error-corrected and collapsed into unique sequences by a nearest-neighbor algorithm in which closely related sequences were merged to remove PCR and sequencing errors. To assign V, D and J gene segments, CDR3 sequences were aligned to IMGT reference sequences. For a sequence to be retained, a match of at least six nucleotides to both a V gene segment and a J gene segment was required. A rearrangement counted as productive if the CDR3 had no stop codons and remained in frame with V and J, and every other rearrangement counted as non-productive. CDR3 was defined according to IMGT convention as the region running from the second conserved V-encoded cysteine to the conserved J-encoded phenylalanine. The earlier analysis of 500 to 600 of the donors excluded sequences that lacked an unambiguous match to a single V gene segment. An earlier analysis of 500 to 700 of the donors classified V segments as functional when productive rearrangements were above 56.7% and as segregating when the standard deviation between donors was above 5%. To diagnose cytomegalovirus status from the catalog of TCR beta chain sequences, a statistical classification framework was built. In a later analysis, V and J genes were assigned by comparing TCR nucleotide sequences against IMGT/GENE-DB human TR gene sequences. The TCRdist pipeline was used in a later analysis to assign CDR3 sequences and most-parsimonious VDJ recombination scenarios. In a later analysis, each TCR beta chain was defined by its CDR3 amino acid sequence together with its V-gene family, and reads without a unique V-gene family were excluded. A later analysis removed over 500 highly shared, low-generation-probability nucleotide sequences to deal with suspected cross-contamination and a sequencing artifact. For each public chain, a later analysis derived a clonal expansion index from normalized ranks of inferred template counts within each repertoire. In a later analysis, generation probabilities were computed using a VDJ recombination model fitted to out-of-frame rearrangements, and the results were checked against IGoR. In a later analysis, hypergeometric tests were used to score TCR-TCR, TCR-HLA and TCR-CMV co-occurrence, with a repertoire-size bias correction applied to TCR pairs. In a later analysis, false discovery rates were estimated by permuting HLA or CMV assignments 20 times. In a later analysis, co-occurring TCRs were grouped using DBSCAN, and TCRdist sequence similarity was added for clustering within HLA-allele-positive subsets. Co-occurrence clustering excluded repertoires with fewer than 30,000 or more than 120,000 public chains, plus five with anomalous nucleotide sharing. In TCRdb, the immuneACCESS table is reduced to in-frame sequences with V and J assigned. These tables do not hold every clone; where another copy was compared, an unresolved V gene accounts for under half, and the others remain unexplained. V and J calls and clone size follow that table, whereas D and trimming were derived from the DNA. The sample includes over 150,000 clones, with roughly 79% observed a single time. Around 13% of the sample goes to the ten largest clones.

The source is a woman between 50 and 59 years old in good health and CMV-seronegative. The sequencing input was PBMCs.

The DNA is as follows: TGTGCCAGCAGCCCCCGACAGAACTCTGGAAACACCATATATTTT. This encodes CASSPRQNSGNTIYF. The chain is encoded by TRBV7-2 joined to TRBJ1-3; TRBD1 is perhaps the D gene, given 5 matching bases. The CDR3 holds 15 amino acids from the cysteine to the phenylalanine. The retained sequence is limited to the CDR3, 45 bases, with the frame set at the first base. According to the germline V gene, CDR1 reads SGHTA and CDR2 reads FQGNSA. V loses 5 bases, J loses 0 bases, and the germline ends lie 11 bases apart. With all but the CDR3 taken from the reference TRBV7-2 and TRBJ1-3 genes, the full variable domain is: GAGVSQSPSNKVTEKGKDVELRCDPISGHTALYWYRQSLGQGLEFLIYFQGNSAPDKSGLPSDRFSAERTGGSVSTLTIQRTQQEDSAVYLCASSPRQNSGNTIYFGEGSWLTVV.